Listed below are T cell receptor beta chains from one sample, sequenced in a study of CXCR3-negative and CXCR3-positive naive CD8 T cells. For each CDR3 protein, TCRdb gives one entry from its re-call of the 5' RACE reads, without DNA. The ten most abundant clones cover about 1.6% of a sample with under 85,000 distinct CDR3 sequences. The sequenced sample consisted of naive CXCR3- CD8+ T cells from blood. The receptor source for this set is a human donor in good health. Some clones in this sample may be carry-over from other donors' samples. CDR3s include the opening cysteine and the closing phenylalanine or tryptophan. Clone size is shown for a subset of rows, as once, few, many or a class of expanded clone.

CDR3,J,length,V,size
CASSLQGAKKETQYF,TRBJ2-5,15,TRBV28,.
CASSHWSFSGSPLHF,TRBJ1-6,15,TRBV11-2,.
CASSSGRGETQYF,TRBJ2-5,13,TRBV6-6,.
CASDEMRQGATDTQYF,TRBJ2-3,16,TRBV7-9,.
CASRRGGQETQYF,TRBJ2-5,13,TRBV28,.
CSYTGNSYEQYF,TRBJ2-7,12,TRBV29-1,medium-sized
CASSNPPGPKGETQYF,TRBJ2-5,16,TRBV6-5,.
CASATLPAEQYF,TRBJ2-7,12,TRBV6-5,.
CASPTGTTAYEQYF,TRBJ2-7,14,TRBV14,.
CAIRPQGTNEKLFF,TRBJ1-4,14,TRBV10-3,.
CSARIVGTGGWTEAFF,TRBJ1-1,16,TRBV29-1,.
CASSSRGANTDTQYF,TRBJ2-3,15,TRBV7-6,.
CASSYSGNEQFF,TRBJ2-1,12,TRBV6-2/TRBV6-3,.
CASSLASGGTDTQYF,TRBJ2-3,15,TRBV12-3/TRBV12-4,.
CSASPGGTGYNEQFF,TRBJ2-1,15,TRBV20-1,.
CSVPLPDQEGYTF,TRBJ1-2,13,TRBV29-1,.